The present TCR beta chain was sequenced within a study of T cell responses to AZD1222 COVID-19 vaccine (dated by TCRdb to about 2021). Context from the whole study: A total of 233 trial participants underwent TCR sequencing, of whom under 220 had received two doses of AZD1222 and about 26 had received two doses of the MenACWY control vaccine. Trial participants were enrolled by age into 18-55, 56-69 and 70-plus year subgroups, with approximately 160, 26 and 62 TCR-sequenced participants respectively.

The CDR3 regions of human TCRbeta chains were analyzed by immunosequencing. Turning to the authors' computational methods: Repertoire TCRs were checked for matches against a reference library of SARS-CoV-2-specific TCRs that had been generated using the MIRA antigen-specificity platform. Breadth meant the fraction of unique TCRs that were SARS-CoV-2-associated, whereas depth meant the fraction of total T cells that were SARS-CoV-2-associated. Using the MIRA data, each spike-specific TCR was mapped to the spike region that the TCR reacts to and placed in a CD4 or CD8 class. Log10-transformed breadth and depth values were compared by one-way ANOVA with Sidak's multiple comparisons tests. TCRdb retrieved this table from immuneACCESS and kept in-frame rearrangements only. Not all clones are present; in checked studies, unresolved V genes account for under half, and no reason is known for the remainder. V and J calls and clone size come straight from that table; D and trimming were deduced from the DNA. Present in this sample are fewer than 200,000 clones, around nine tenths of which were seen just once. The leading ten clones occupy approximately 0.97% of the sample.

Study-wide conclusions, independent of this receptor: Spike-specific TCR breadth and depth rose significantly after two AZD1222 doses compared with day 0 and with MenACWY recipients. Epitopes outside the regions mutated in the B.1.351 and B.1.1.7 variants were reportedly recognized by nearly half of the unique spike-specific TCRs. Because no day 14 peak-response samples were available, repertoires were characterized only after the peak T cell response. CD4 TCRs associated with the vaccine covered the entire spike protein, and the dominant responses were in regions 160-218 and 743-854. Conclusions about previously exposed vaccinees were limited because only six AZD1222 recipients were SARS-CoV-2 seropositive at baseline. In the small 56-69-year group, the increase in depth fell short of significance, most likely because of low power. Participants were mostly white British and included more females than males, and it was suggested by the authors that clonal diversity may have been underestimated.

The CDR3 covers 12 residues, taking in both the cysteine and the phenylalanine. Only the CDR3 region is kept as DNA, spanning 36 bases read in frame from base 1. The germline ends are 10 bases apart after V is trimmed by 5 bases and J by 5 bases. In the germline V gene (reference sequence), CDR1 corresponds to LNHNV and CDR2 to YYDKDF. The meaning of the sample's time point label: about 28 days (+/-7) after the second vaccine dose. AZD1222 recipients given second doses at about 4 weeks or at about 12 weeks were pooled, since spike-specific TCR depth and breadth were not found to differ between the two schedules. Samples from vaccinated people were obtained from the UK trials COV001 and COV002, which included a single-blind randomized controlled phase 2/3 trial of AZD1222 (ChAdOx1 nCoV-19) in healthy adults. Trial participant PBMC samples were collected at day 0 and day 28 after the second dose for TCRbeta chain sequencing.

On this clone: Its antigen is currently not known. No much larger clone is present one base from it, and per-base qualities are unavailable.

The rearranged segments are TRBV15 and TRBJ2-7, with the D segment identity uncertain. The source material was peripheral blood, sampled 28 days after the second AZD1222 dose. The source of this sequence is an adult who received the AZD1222 COVID-19 vaccine. This receptor carries the CDR3 CATSSDPHEQYF. The DNA sequence follows: TGTGCCACCAGCTCAGACCCCCACGAGCAGTACTTC.